This is a list of T cell receptor beta chains from one sample in a study of blood T cell repertoires in COVID-19. Repertoires were generated with immunoSEQ multiplex PCR, while TCRdb's copy carries only in-frame clones and drops some. The sample gives roughly 250,000 clones, approximately 90% of which show up once; about 3% is in the top ten. Material for sequencing was PBMCs or T cells enriched from blood (not recorded which). The origin of the receptors is a woman between 50 and 59 years old who had recovered from COVID-19. Each CDR3 is given with its conserved first and last residue. The order of the fields is CDR3 length, D gene, J gene, clone size, V gene, CDR3 protein, CDR3 DNA. The D gene is left open where the match is weak. Some rows have no size entry. The others give once, few or many, or a class for an expanded clone.

length: 18
D: TRBD2
J: TRBJ2-1
size: few
V: TRBV14
CDR3: CASSQDSMVAGKYNEQFF
DNA: TGTGCCAGCAGCCAAGATTCAATGGTAGCGGGGAAATACAATGAGCAGTTCTTC

length: 13
D: -
J: TRBJ1-2
size: -
V: TRBV28
CDR3: CASSLAGPYGYTF
DNA: TGTGCCAGCAGTTTGGCGGGTCCCTATGGCTACACCTTC

length: 15
D: -
J: TRBJ1-2
size: -
V: TRBV6-5
CDR3: CASSYSVQAVYGYTF
DNA: TGTGCCAGCAGTTACTCTGTGCAGGCCGTCTATGGCTACACCTTC

length: 15
D: TRBD2
J: TRBJ2-5
size: once
V: TRBV5-4
CDR3: CASSLPGGGAETQYF
DNA: TGTGCCAGCAGTCTCCCGGGGGGGGGCGCGGAGACCCAGTACTTC

length: 15
D: TRBD1
J: TRBJ2-7
size: -
V: TRBV19
CDR3: CASSLSGTGGSEQYF
DNA: TGTGCCAGTAGTCTATCCGGGACAGGGGGTTCAGAGCAGTACTTC

length: 14
D: TRBD1
J: TRBJ1-5
size: -
V: TRBV6-5
CDR3: CASRDGTGDQPQHF
DNA: TGTGCCAGCAGGGACGGGACAGGAGATCAGCCCCAGCATTTT

length: 17
D: -
J: TRBJ1-3
size: -
V: TRBV4-2
CDR3: CASSQEDSPFSGNTIYF
DNA: TGTGCCAGCAGCCAAGAAGACAGTCCTTTCTCTGGAAACACCATATATTTT

length: 15
D: -
J: TRBJ2-5
size: -
V: TRBV5-1
CDR3: CASSLMPDPAETQYF
DNA: TGCGCCAGCAGCTTGATGCCCGATCCCGCGGAGACCCAGTACTTC

length: 16
D: TRBD2
J: TRBJ2-5
size: -
V: TRBV28
CDR3: CASSPGLAGVGETQYF
DNA: TGTGCCAGCAGTCCTGGACTAGCGGGAGTGGGAGAGACCCAGTACTTC

length: 13
D: TRBD1
J: TRBJ1-1
size: -
V: TRBV6-5
CDR3: CASRDRGNTEAFF
DNA: TGTGCCAGCAGAGACAGGGGAAATACTGAAGCTTTCTTT

length: 13
D: -
J: TRBJ2-3
size: -
V: TRBV5-1
CDR3: CASSLAEGDTQYF
DNA: TGCGCCAGCAGCTTGGCCGAGGGAGATACGCAGTATTTT

length: 15
D: -
J: TRBJ1-6
size: -
V: TRBV6-5
CDR3: CASSYSGGRNSPLHF
DNA: TGTGCCAGCAGTTACTCGGGGGGGCGGAATTCACCCCTCCACTTT

length: 14
D: TRBD2
J: TRBJ2-3
size: -
V: TRBV25-1
CDR3: CASSELAGTDTQYF
DNA: TGTGCCAGCAGTGAACTAGCGGGCACAGATACGCAGTATTTT

length: 13
D: -
J: TRBJ1-5
size: -
V: TRBV3-1/TRBV3-2
CDR3: CASSRGGNQPQHF
DNA: TGTGCCAGTAGCCGGGGCGGAAATCAGCCCCAGCATTTT

length: 14
D: TRBD2
J: TRBJ2-7
size: -
V: TRBV5-5
CDR3: CASSWEREGLQQYF
DNA: TGTGCCAGCAGCTGGGAGCGGGAGGGCCTGCAGCAGTACTTC

length: 15
D: TRBD1
J: TRBJ2-7
size: -
V: TRBV6-1
CDR3: CASSEAGTGMGEQYF
DNA: TGTGCCAGCAGTGAAGCTGGGACAGGGATGGGAGAGCAGTACTTC

length: 14
D: TRBD1
J: TRBJ2-3
size: -
V: TRBV5-1
CDR3: CASSFGQGPDTQYF
DNA: TGCGCCAGCAGCTTCGGACAGGGGCCAGATACGCAGTATTTT

length: 13
D: -
J: TRBJ1-1
size: once
V: TRBV30
CDR3: CAWTTDLNTEAFF
DNA: TGTGCCTGGACCACGGACTTGAACACTGAAGCTTTCTTT

length: 16
D: TRBD2
J: TRBJ2-2
size: -
V: TRBV9
CDR3: CASSVVGLAGTGELFF
DNA: TGTGCCAGCAGCGTAGTAGGACTAGCGGGAACCGGGGAGCTGTTTTTT

length: 14
D: TRBD1
J: TRBJ1-6
size: once
V: TRBV6-6
CDR3: CASSPDRENSPLHF
DNA: TGTGCCAGCAGTCCAGACAGGGAGAATTCACCCCTCCACTTT

length: 12
D: -
J: TRBJ1-1
size: once
V: TRBV12-5
CDR3: CASRGGNTEAFF
DNA: TGTGCTAGCAGAGGGGGGAACACTGAAGCTTTCTTT

length: 14
D: TRBD1
J: TRBJ1-5
size: -
V: TRBV15
CDR3: CATSRDQGDQPQHF
DNA: TGTGCCACCAGCAGAGACCAGGGGGATCAGCCCCAGCATTTT

length: 14
D: TRBD1
J: TRBJ2-2
size: -
V: TRBV2
CDR3: CASSAGTAFWELFF
DNA: TGTGCCAGCAGTGCCGGGACAGCTTTTTGGGAGCTGTTTTTT